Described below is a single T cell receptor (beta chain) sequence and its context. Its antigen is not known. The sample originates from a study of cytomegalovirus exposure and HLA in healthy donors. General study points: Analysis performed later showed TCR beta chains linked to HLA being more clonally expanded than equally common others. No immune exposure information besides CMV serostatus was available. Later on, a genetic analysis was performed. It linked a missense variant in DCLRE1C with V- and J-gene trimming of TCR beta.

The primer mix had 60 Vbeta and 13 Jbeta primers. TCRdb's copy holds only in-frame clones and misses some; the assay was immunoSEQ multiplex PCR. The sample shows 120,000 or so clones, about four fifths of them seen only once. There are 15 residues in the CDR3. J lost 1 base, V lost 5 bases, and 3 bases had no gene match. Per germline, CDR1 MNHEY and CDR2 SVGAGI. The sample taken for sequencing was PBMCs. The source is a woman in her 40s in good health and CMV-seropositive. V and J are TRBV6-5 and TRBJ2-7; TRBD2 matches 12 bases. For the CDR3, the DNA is TGTGCCAGCAGTCAGGGGACTAGCGGGTCCTACGAGCAGTACTTC. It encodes CASSQGTSGSYEQYF.